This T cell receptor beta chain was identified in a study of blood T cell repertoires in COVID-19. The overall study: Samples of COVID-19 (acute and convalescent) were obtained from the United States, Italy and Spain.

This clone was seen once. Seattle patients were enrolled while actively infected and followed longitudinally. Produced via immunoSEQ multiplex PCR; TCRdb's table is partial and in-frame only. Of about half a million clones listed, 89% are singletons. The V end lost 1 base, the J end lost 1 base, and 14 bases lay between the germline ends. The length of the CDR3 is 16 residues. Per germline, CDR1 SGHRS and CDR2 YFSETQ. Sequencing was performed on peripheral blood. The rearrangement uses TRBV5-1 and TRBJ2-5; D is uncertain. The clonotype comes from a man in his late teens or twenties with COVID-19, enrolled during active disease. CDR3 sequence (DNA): TGCGCCAGCAGCTTGTTCGGTGAAAATCTCCAAGAGACCCAGTACTTC. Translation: CASSLFGENLQETQYF.